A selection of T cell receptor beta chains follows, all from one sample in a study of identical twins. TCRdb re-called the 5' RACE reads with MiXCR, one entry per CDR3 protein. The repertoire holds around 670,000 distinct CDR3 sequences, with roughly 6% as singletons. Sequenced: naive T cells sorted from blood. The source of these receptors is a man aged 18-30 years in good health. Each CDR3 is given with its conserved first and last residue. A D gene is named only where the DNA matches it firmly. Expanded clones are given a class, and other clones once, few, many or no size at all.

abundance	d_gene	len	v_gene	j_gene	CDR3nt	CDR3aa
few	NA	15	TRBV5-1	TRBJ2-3	TGCGCCAGCAGCTTGGCTAGGTCGCCGTCCGATACGCAGTATTTT	CASSLARSPSDTQYF
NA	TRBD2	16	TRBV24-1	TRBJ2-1	TGTGCCACCAGTGATAGGCTAGCGGGAGGAAGCAATGAGCAGTTCTTC	CATSDRLAGGSNEQFF
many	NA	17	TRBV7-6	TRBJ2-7	TGTGCCAGCAGCCTCGGGGACGGACAAGAAAGCTCCTACGAGCAGTACTTC	CASSLGDGQESSYEQYF
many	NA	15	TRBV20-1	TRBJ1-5	TGCAGTGCTAGAGATCCGGCCAGAAGCAATCAGCCCCAGCATTTT	CSARDPARSNQPQHF
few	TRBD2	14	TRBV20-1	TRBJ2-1	TGCAGTGCTAACCCGGGAGGACCGAAAAACCAGCAGTTCTTC	CSANPGGPKNQQFF
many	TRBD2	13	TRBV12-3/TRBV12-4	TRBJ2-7	TGTGCCAGCAAGGGCGGGAGTGGGTACGAGCAGTACTTC	CASKGGSGYEQYF
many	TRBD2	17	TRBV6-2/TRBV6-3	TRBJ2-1	TGTGCCAGCAGTTCCGAGACTAGCGGGAAATGGTACAATGAGCAGTTCTTC	CASSSETSGKWYNEQFF
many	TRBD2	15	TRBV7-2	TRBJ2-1	TGTGCCAGCAGATTCCTAGCGGGGGCCTACAATGAGCAGTTCTTC	CASRFLAGAYNEQFF
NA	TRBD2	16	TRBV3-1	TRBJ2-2	TGTGCCAGCAGCCAAGAGGGACTAAGGAACACCGGGGAGCTGTTTTTT	CASSQEGLRNTGELFF
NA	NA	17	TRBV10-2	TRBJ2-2	TGCGCCAGCCAGGCGGTAGCGGTTCTCGCGAACACCGGGGAGCTGTTTTTT	CASQAVAVLANTGELFF
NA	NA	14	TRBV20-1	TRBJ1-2	TGCAGTGCTAGGGCAGAGGTGATATACGGCGGCTACACCTTC	CSARAEVIYGGYTF
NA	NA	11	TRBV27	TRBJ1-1	TGTGCCAGCCGTACCGCCCGTGAAGCTTTCTTT	CASRTAREAFF
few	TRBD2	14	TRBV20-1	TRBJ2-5	TGCAGTGCTAGATCTACCCTAGCGGTGGAGACCCAGTACTTC	CSARSTLAVETQYF
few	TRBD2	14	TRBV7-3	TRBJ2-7	TGTGCCAGCAGCCCAGCGGGATACTCCTACGAGCAGTACTTC	CASSPAGYSYEQYF
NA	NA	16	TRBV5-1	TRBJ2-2	TGCGCCAGCAACCAGGAGGGGGCTCGGGGCACCGGGGAGCTGTTTTTT	CASNQEGARGTGELFF
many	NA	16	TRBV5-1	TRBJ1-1	TGCGCCAGCAGCTTGGCTACTGGACGGCCGAACACTGAAGCTTTCTTT	CASSLATGRPNTEAFF
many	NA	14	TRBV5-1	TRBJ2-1	TGCGCCAGCAGCCCCGGTCTCACGGTTAATGAGCAGTTCTTC	CASSPGLTVNEQFF
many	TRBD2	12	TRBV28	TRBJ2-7	TGTGCCAGCAGTCCCGTGGGGAGGGAGGGCGTCTTC	CASSPVGREGVF
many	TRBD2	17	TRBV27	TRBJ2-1	TGTGCCAGCATGGGACTAGCGGGCACACCCTCCTACAATGAGCAGTTCTTC	CASMGLAGTPSYNEQFF
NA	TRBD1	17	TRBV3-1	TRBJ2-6	TGTGCCAGCAGCCAAGAACCAGGGGGCTTCGGGGCCAACGTCCTGACTTTC	CASSQEPGGFGANVLTF
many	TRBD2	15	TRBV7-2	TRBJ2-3	TGTGCCAGCAGCGTCTCTAGCGGGAGTGCAGATACGCAGTATTTT	CASSVSSGSADTQYF
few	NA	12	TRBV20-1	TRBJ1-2	TGCAGTTCTTTTACAAGGGAAGGGGGCTACACCTTC	CSSFTREGGYTF
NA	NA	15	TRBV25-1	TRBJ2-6	TGTGCCAGCAGTGAGAGGTTAACTGGGGCCAACGTCCTGACTTTC	CASSERLTGANVLTF
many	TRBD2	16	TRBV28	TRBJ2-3	TGTGCCAGCAAAACCTTAGCGGGAGTACGTGCAGATACGCAGTATTTT	CASKTLAGVRADTQYF
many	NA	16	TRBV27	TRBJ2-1	TGTGCCAGCAGTTTCCTTGGCGATGATTTTTACAATGAGCAGTTCTTC	CASSFLGDDFYNEQFF
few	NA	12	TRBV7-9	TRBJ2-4	TGTGCCAGCAGCGGGAGTGGAAACATTCAGTACTTC	CASSGSGNIQYF
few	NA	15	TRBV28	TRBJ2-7	TGTGCCAGCACCGCCCGGGCAGGCATATCCTACGAGCAGTACTTC	CASTARAGISYEQYF
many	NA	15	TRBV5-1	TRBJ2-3	TGCGCCAGCAGCTTGGAGGGCGGAAGCACAGATACGCAGTATTTT	CASSLEGGSTDTQYF
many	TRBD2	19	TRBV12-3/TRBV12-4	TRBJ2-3	TGTGCCAGCAGTTTAACTCCGGGACTAGCGGCACCCAGCACAGATACGCAGTATTTT	CASSLTPGLAAPSTDTQYF
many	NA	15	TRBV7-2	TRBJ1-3	TGTGCCAGCAGCTTCGATAGGGGCTCTGGAAACACCATATATTTT	CASSFDRGSGNTIYF
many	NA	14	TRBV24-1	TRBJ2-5	TGTGCCACCAGTGACCCCAGAGGGTCGGAGACCCAGTACTTC	CATSDPRGSETQYF
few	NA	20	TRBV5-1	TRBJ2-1	TGCGCCAGCAGCTTGTCTCAGGGGGTTAACGGGCGGGAGGCCTACAATGAGCAGTTCTTC	CASSLSQGVNGREAYNEQFF
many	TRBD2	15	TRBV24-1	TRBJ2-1	TGTGCCACCAGTGAGTCCCTAGCGGGAAGTAATGAGCAGTTCTTC	CATSESLAGSNEQFF
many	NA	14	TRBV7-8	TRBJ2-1	TGTGCCAGCAGCCCCTCAGTAGGCTACAATGAGCAGTTCTTC	CASSPSVGYNEQFF
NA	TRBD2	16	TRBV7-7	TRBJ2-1	TGTGCCAGCAGCGTTAGTGGCGGGAGGGCCTACAATGAGCAGTTCTTC	CASSVSGGRAYNEQFF
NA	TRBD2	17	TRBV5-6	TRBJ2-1	TGTGCCAGCAGCCTGGTTACTCGGCGGGAGAGGGAGGGTGAGCAGTTCTTC	CASSLVTRREREGEQFF
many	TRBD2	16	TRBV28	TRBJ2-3	TGTGCCAGCAGTGGGCCCGGCGGGAGATCATACGATACGCAGTATTTT	CASSGPGGRSYDTQYF
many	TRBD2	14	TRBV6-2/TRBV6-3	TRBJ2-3	TGTGCCAGCCGTACAATAGCGGGAGCAACCACGCAGTATTTT	CASRTIAGATTQYF
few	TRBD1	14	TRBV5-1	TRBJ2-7	TGCGCCAGCAGCTTGAGGACAGGGGTGGGCGAGCAGTACTTC	CASSLRTGVGEQYF
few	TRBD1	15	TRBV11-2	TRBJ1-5	TGTGCCAGCAGCACGGGACAGGGGAAGGATCAGCCCCAGCATTTT	CASSTGQGKDQPQHF
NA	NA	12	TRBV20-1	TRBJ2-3	TGCAGTGCTAGGAAAAGCGGAGATACGCAGTATTTT	CSARKSGDTQYF
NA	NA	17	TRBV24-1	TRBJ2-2	TGTGCCACCAGTGATTCCCCATTAGATAAGAACACCGGGGAGCTGTTTTTT	CATSDSPLDKNTGELFF
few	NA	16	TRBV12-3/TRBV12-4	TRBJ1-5	TGTGCCAGCAGTCCCCTGGGAGGATATAGCAATCAGCCCCAGCATTTT	CASSPLGGYSNQPQHF
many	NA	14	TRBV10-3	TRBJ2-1	TGTGCCATCCGAGGGGACTTCTCCTACAATGAGCAGTTCTTC	CAIRGDFSYNEQFF
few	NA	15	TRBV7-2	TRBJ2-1	TGTGCCAGCAGCTTCTACGGGCAGGGGAGGAATGAGCAGTTCTTC	CASSFYGQGRNEQFF